This T cell receptor beta chain comes out of a study of T cell responses to AZD1222 COVID-19 vaccine. Across the study: Second-dose groups at about 4 or about 12 weeks were pooled.

Clones were sequenced by immunoSEQ multiplex PCR, and TCRdb holds only the in-frame ones, with some missing. In the table there are some 200,000 clones, approximately 95% of which are singletons. Study-level results: Recipients of two AZD1222 doses showed rising Spike-specific TCR breadth and depth. There were mostly white British donors and more females than males, and clonal diversity was possibly underestimated.

CDR3 length equals 12 residues. Germline V CDR1 and CDR2: MRHNA, SNTAGT. V lost 2 bases and J lost 4, with 5 bases in between. As for this clone: Its antigen is still unknown.

This sample comprised peripheral blood, obtained on day 0 of AZD1222 vaccination. This TCR came from an adult in good health. This sequence joins TRBV6-4 and TRBJ1-2; D unresolved. CDR3 amino acids: CASSDLSYGYTF. The CDR3, as DNA: TGTGCCAGCAGTGACCTCTCCTATGGCTACACCTTC.